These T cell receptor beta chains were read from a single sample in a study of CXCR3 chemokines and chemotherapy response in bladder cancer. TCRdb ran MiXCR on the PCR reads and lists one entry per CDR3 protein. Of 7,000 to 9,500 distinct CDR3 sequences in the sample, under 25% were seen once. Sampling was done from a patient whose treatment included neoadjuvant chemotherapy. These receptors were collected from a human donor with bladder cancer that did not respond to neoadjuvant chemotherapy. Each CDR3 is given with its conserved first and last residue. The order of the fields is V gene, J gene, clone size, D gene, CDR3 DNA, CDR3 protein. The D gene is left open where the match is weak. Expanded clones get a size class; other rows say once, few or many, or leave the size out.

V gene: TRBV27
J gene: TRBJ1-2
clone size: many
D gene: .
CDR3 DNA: TGTGCCAGCAGTTCCCCACAGCAGCGGGTTGGCTACACCTTC
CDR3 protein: CASSSPQQRVGYTF

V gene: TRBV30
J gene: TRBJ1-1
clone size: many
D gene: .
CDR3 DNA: TGTGCCTGGAGTAAACAGGGTGGAGGAACTGAAGCTTTCTTT
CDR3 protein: CAWSKQGGGTEAFF

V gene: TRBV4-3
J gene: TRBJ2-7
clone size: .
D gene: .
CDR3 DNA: TGCGCCAGCAGCCAAGATAGCCGACTACCGACCTACGAGCAGTACTTC
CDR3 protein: CASSQDSRLPTYEQYF

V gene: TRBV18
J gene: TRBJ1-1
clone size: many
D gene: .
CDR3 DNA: TGTGCCACCTCTGAGGGACGGGGGAACACTGAAGCTTTCTTT
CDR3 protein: CATSEGRGNTEAFF

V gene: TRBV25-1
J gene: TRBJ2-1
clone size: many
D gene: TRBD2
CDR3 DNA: TGTGCCAGCAGGTTAGCGGGGGGGGACAATGAGCAGTTCTTC
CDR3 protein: CASRLAGGDNEQFF

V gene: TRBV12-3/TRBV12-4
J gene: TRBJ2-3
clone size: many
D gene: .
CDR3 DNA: TGTGCCAGCAGTTTAGGGGGATCGGAGTATTTT
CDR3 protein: CASSLGGSEYF

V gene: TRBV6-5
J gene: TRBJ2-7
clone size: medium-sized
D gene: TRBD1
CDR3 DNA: TGTGCCAGCAAGGTGGGACAGGGGTACTACGAGCAGTACTTC
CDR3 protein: CASKVGQGYYEQYF

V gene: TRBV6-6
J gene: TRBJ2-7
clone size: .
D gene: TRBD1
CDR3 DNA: TGTGCCAGCAAGACAGGGCTATACGAGCAGTACTTC
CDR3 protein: CASKTGLYEQYF

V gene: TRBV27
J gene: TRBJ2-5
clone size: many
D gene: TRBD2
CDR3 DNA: TGTGCCAGCAGTTTTATAGCGGGGGGGCAAGAGACCCAGTACTTC
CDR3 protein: CASSFIAGGQETQYF

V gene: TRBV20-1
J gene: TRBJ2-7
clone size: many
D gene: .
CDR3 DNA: TGCAGTGCTAGGGCCGAGGGGGGGCCCGAGCAGTACTTC
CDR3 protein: CSARAEGGPEQYF

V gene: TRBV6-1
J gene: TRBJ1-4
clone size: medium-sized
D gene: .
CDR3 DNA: TGTGCCAGCAGTGAAGCAATAGGGAAAAATGAAAAACTGTTTTTT
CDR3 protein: CASSEAIGKNEKLFF

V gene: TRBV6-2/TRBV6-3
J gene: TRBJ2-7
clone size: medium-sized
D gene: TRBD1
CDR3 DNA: TGTGCCAGCAGCCGATCCCCCGACAGGGACCCTGAGCAGTACTTC
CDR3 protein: CASSRSPDRDPEQYF

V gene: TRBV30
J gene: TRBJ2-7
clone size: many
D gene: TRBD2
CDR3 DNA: TGTGCCTGGAGTGTAACCGGGAGGGCCTACGAGCAGTACTTC
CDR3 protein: CAWSVTGRAYEQYF

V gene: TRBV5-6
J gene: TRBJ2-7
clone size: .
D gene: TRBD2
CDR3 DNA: TGTGCCAGCAGCTTTTTTTTGGCTAGCGGGGTGCCCGAGCAGTACTTC
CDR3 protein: CASSFFLASGVPEQYF

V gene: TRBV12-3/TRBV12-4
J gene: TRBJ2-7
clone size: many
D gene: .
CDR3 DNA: TGTGCCAGCGATCCAAACCCCGGGCGTTCCTGCGGACCCTACGAGCAGTACTTC
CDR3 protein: CASDPNPGRSCGPYEQYF

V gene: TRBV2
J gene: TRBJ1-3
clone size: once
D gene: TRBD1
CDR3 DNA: TGTGCCAGCAGTACAGGGGACGGAAACACCATATATTTT
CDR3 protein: CASSTGDGNTIYF

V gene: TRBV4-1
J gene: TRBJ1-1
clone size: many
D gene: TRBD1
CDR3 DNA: TGCGCCAGCAGCCAAGATCGTTTAGGTGGGGAAACAGGGGAAACTGAAGCTTTCTTT
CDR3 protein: CASSQDRLGGETGETEAFF

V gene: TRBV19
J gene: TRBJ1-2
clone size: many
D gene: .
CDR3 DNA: TGTGCCAGTAGTTCGACCTATGGCTACACCTTC
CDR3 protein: CASSSTYGYTF

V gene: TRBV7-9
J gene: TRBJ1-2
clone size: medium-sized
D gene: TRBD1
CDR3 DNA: TGTGCCAGCAGCTTAGCGCAGGGGGCGATGAACTATGGCTACACCTTC
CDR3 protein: CASSLAQGAMNYGYTF

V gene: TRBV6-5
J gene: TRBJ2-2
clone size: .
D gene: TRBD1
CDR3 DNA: TGTGCCAGCAGCAGGACAGGGGGCGACACCGGGGAGCTGTTTTTT
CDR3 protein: CASSRTGGDTGELFF

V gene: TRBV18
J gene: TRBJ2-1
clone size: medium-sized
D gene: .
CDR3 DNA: TGTGCCAGCCGAATCGCCGGGACTCGGAGTGAGGGCGAGCAGTTCTTC
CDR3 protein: CASRIAGTRSEGEQFF

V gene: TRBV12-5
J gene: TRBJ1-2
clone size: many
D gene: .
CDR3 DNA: TGTGCTAGTGGTTTGTTAGGCGGCAACTATGGCTACACCTTC
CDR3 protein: CASGLLGGNYGYTF

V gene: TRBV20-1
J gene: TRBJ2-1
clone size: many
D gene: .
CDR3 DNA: TGCAGTGCTAGACGTAGGACAGACAACAATGAGCAGTTCTTC
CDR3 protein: CSARRRTDNNEQFF

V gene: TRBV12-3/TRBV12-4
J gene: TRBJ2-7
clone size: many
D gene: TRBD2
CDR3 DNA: TGTGCCAGCAGTCTTCGGACGGGAGGTTTTAACGAGCAGTACTTC
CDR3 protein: CASSLRTGGFNEQYF

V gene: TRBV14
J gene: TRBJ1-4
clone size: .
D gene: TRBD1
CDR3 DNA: TGTGCCAGCAGCCAAGATGGAGGACAGGGAGGTGAAAAACTGTTTTTT
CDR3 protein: CASSQDGGQGGEKLFF

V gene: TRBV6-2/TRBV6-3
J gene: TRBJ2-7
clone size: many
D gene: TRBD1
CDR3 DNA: TGTGCCAGCAGTTACGCCGGGACAGGGGTATCCGACGAGCAGTACTTC
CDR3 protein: CASSYAGTGVSDEQYF

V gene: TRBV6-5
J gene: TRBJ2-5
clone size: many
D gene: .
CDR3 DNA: TGTGCCAGCAGTCGGGGCCACCAAGAGACCCAGTACTTC
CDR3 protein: CASSRGHQETQYF

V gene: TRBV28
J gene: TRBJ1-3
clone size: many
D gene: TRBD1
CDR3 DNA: TGTGCCAGCAGCCTTATCGGGACAGGGGAAGGAAACACCATATATTTT
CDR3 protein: CASSLIGTGEGNTIYF

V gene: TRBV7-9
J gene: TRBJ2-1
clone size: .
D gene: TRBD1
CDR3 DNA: TGTGCCAGCAGCTTAACTAGACAGGGCGATGAGCAGTTCTTC
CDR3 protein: CASSLTRQGDEQFF

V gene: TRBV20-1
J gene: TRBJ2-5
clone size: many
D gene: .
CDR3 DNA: TGCAGTGCTAGAGCGATGTGGCAGGGAGGTGGAGAGACCCAGTACTTC
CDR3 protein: CSARAMWQGGGETQYF

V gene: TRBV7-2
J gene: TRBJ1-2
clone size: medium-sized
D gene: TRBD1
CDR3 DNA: TGTGCCAGCAGCGCTGGACAGGGAACGGGCTATGGCTACACCTTC
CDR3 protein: CASSAGQGTGYGYTF

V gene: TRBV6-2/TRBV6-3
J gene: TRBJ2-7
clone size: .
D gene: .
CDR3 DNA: TGTGCCAGCAGCGCCGGGACGTTAGGGGAGCAGTACTTC
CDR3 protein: CASSAGTLGEQYF

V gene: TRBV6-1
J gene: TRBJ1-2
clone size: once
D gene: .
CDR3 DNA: TGTGCCAGCAGTGCGGACCGGATCTATGGCTACACCTTC
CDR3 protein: CASSADRIYGYTF

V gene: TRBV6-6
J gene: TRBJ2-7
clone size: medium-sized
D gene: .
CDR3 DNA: TGTGCCAGCAGTTACTCTACCCACTACGAGCAGTACTTC
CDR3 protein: CASSYSTHYEQYF

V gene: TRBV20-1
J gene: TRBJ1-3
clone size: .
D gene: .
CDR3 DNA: TGCAGTGCTTACTACCCTAGCTCTGGAAACACCATATATTTT
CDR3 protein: CSAYYPSSGNTIYF

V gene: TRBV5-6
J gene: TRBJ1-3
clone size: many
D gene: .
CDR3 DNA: TGTGCCAGCAGCTTGGTATACGACTCTGGAAACACCATATATTTT
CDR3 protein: CASSLVYDSGNTIYF

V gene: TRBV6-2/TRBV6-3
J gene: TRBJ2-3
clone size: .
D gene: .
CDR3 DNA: TGTGCCAGTGGGGGTTGGGGAGACGTGCCGCAGTATTTT
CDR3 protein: CASGGWGDVPQYF

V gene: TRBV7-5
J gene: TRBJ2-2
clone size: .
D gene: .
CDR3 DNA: .
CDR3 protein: CISVPEARWGQGYTGELFF

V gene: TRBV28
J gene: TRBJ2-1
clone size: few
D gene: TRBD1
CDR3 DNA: TGTGCCAGCAGTTTAGCCGGGACAGGTGGTGAGCAGTTCTTC
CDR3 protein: CASSLAGTGGEQFF

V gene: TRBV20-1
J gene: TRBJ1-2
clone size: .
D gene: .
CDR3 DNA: TGCAGTGCTGCACACAGAGCTAACTATGGCTACACCTTC
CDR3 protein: CSAAHRANYGYTF

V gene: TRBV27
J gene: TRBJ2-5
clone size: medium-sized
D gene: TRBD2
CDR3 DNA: TGTGCCAGCAGTTTAATTCCGGGACTAGCAGGGGAGACCCAGTACTTC
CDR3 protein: CASSLIPGLAGETQYF

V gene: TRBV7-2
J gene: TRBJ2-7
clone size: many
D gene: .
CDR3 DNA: TGTGCCAGCAGCTCCGACCGTTACGAGCAGTACTTC
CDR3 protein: CASSSDRYEQYF

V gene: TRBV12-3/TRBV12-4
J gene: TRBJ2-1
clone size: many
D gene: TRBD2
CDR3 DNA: TGTGCCAGCAGTCTAGCGGGGGGGCCGTACAATGAGCAGTTCTTC
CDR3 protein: CASSLAGGPYNEQFF

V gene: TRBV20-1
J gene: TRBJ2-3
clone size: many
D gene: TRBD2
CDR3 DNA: TGCAGTGCTAGGAGACGGGGGGGCACAGATACGCAGTATTTT
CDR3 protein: CSARRRGGTDTQYF

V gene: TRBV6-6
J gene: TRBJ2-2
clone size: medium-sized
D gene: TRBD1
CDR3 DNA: TGTGCCACCCGACAGGGGGCCGGGGAGCTGTTTTTT
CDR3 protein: CATRQGAGELFF

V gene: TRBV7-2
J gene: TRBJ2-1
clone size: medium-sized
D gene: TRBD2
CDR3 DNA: TGTGCCAGCAGCTCACCCCTCCGGGGGGTGACCTACAATGAGCAGTTCTTC
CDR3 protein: CASSSPLRGVTYNEQFF

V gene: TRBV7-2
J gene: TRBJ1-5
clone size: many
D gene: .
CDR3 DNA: TGTGCCAGCAGCTTATATGGGGGGCTAGAAATCAATCAGCCCCAGCATTTT
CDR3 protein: CASSLYGGLEINQPQHF

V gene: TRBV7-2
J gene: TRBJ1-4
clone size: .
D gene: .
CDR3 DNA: TGTGCCAGCAGCTTACTGGGGGCCCAGGGTACGGAAAAACTGTTTTTT
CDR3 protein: CASSLLGAQGTEKLFF

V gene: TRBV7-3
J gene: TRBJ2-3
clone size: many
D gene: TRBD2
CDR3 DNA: TGTGCCAGCAGCCCACAGACTAGCGGGGGGGCAGATACGCAGTATTTT
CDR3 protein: CASSPQTSGGADTQYF

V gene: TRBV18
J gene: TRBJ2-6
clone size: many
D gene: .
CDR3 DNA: TGTGCCAGCTCACCACCTCCTGGGGCCAACGTCCTGACTTTC
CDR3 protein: CASSPPPGANVLTF

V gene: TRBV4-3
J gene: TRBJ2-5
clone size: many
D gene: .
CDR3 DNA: TGCGCCAGCAGCCAAGATCGAGAGACCCAGTACTTC
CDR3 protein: CASSQDRETQYF

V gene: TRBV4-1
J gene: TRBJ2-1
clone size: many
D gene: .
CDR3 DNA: TGCGCCAGCAGCCAAGACAGGGCAAATGAGCAGTTCTTC
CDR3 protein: CASSQDRANEQFF

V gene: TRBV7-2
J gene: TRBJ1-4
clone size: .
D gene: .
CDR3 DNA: .
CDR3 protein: CASSSNANGAVLRARDQGTEKLFF

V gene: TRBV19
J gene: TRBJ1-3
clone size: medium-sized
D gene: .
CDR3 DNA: TGTGCCAGTAGAATCGACGGGGTTTCTGGAAACACCATATATTTT
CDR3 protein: CASRIDGVSGNTIYF

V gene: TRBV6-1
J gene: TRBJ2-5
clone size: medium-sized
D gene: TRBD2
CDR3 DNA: TGTGCCAGCAGTGACCTCCTAGCGGGGGGTGTTGGCCAAGAGACCCAGTACTTC
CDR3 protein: CASSDLLAGGVGQETQYF

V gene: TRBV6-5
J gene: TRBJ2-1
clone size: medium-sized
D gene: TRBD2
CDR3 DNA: TGTGCCAGCAGTTTCGGGGGGGTCTACAATGAGCAGTTCTTC
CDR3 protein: CASSFGGVYNEQFF

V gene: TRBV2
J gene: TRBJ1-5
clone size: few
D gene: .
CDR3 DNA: TGTGCCACCAAAGGACGGGACAATTTCAATCAGCCCCAGCATTTT
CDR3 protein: CATKGRDNFNQPQHF